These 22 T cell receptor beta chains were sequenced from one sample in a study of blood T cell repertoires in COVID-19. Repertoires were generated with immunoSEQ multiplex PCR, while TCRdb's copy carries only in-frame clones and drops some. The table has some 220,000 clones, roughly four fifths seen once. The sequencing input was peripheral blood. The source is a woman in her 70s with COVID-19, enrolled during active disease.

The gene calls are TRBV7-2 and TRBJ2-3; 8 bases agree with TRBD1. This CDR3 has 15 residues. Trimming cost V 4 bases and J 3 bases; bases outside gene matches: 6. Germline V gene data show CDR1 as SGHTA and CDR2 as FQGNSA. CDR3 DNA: TGTGCCAGCAGCTCCAAGGGACAGGTAACAGATACGCAGTATTTT. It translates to CASSSKGQVTDTQYF.

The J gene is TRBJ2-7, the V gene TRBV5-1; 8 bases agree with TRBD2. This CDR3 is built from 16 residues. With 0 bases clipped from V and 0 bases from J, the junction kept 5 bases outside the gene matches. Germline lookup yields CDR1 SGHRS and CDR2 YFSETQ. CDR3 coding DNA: TGCGCCAGCAGCTTGGGTTCGGCGGGGGGCTCCTACGAGCAGTACTTC. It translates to CASSLGSAGGSYEQYF.

CDR3 sequence reads: CASSPTSGSGYTF. The DNA for the CDR3 is TGTGCCAGCAGCCCGACGTCAGGATCTGGCTACACCTTC. The chain joins TRBV7-2 to TRBJ1-2; no reliable D call. Per the germline V gene, CDR1 is SGHTA and CDR2 is FQGNSA. The CDR3 contains 13 residues. The germline V and J ends were trimmed by 5 bases and 7 bases, with 14 bases remaining between them.

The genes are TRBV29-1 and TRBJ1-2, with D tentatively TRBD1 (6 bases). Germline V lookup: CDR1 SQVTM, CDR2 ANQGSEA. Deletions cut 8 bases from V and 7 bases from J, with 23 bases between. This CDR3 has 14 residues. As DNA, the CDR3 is TGCAGCACATTGGACAGCTCCTTAGGTGGTGGCTACACCTTC. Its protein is CSTLDSSLGGGYTF.

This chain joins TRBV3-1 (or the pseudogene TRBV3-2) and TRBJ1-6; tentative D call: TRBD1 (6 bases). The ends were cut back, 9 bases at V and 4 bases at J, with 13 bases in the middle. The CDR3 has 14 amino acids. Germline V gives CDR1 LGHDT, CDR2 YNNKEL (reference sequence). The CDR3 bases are TGTGCCAGTTCAGGGGTCTCATATAATTCACCCCTCCACTTT. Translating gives CASSGVSYNSPLHF.

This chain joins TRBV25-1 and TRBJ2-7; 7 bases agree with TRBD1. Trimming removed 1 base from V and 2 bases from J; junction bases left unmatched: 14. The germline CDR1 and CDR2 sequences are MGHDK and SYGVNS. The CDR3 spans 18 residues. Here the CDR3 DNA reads TGTGCCAGCAGTGAATTAAAATCCGGGACAGTCTTCCCCTACGAGCAGTACTTC. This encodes CASSELKSGTVFPYEQYF.

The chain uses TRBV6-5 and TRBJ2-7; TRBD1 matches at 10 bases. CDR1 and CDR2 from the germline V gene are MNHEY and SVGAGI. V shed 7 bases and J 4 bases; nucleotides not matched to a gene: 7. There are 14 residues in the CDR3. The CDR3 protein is CASTKGTGVYEQYF. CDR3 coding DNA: TGTGCCAGCACCAAAGGGACAGGGGTGTACGAGCAGTACTTC.

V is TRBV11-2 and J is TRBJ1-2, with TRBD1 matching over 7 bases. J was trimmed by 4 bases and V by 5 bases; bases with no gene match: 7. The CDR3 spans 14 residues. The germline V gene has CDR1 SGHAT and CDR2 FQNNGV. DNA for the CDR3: TGTGCCAGCAGCCCCCAGACAGGGTCCTATGGCTACACCTTC. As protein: CASSPQTGSYGYTF.

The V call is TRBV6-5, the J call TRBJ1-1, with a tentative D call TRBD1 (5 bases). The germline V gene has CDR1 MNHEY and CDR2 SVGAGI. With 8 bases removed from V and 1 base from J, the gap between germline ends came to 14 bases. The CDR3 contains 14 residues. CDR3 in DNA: TGTGCCAGCTGGGGAGGGGAGAAGAACACTGAAGCTTTCTTT. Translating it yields CASWGGEKNTEAFF.

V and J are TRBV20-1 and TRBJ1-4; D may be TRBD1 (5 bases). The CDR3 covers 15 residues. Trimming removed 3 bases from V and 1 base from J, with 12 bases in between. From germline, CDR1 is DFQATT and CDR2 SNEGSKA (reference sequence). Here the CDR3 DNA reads TGCAGTGCTAGTGGATTCGGGGGAACTAATGAAAAACTGTTTTTT. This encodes CSASGFGGTNEKLFF.

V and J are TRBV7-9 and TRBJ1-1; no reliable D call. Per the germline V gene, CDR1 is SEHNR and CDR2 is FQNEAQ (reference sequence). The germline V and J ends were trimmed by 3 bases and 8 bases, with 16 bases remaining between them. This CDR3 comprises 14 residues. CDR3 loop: CASSFENPGSEAFF. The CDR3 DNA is TGTGCCAGCAGCTTCGAAAACCCGGGTTCCGAAGCTTTCTTT.

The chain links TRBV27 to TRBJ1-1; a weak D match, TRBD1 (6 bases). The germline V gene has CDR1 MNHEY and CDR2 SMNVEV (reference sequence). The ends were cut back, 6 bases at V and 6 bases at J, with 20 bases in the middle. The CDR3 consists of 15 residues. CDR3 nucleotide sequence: TGTGCCAGCAGCTTCGGTTCGGCGGGGGGCTCTGAAGCTTTCTTT. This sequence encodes CASSFGSAGGSEAFF.

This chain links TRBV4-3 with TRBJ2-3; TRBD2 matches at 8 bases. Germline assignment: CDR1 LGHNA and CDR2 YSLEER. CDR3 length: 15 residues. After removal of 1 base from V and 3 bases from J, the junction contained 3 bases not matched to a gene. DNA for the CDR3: TGCGCCAGCAGCCAAGGACTAGCGAGGACAGATACGCAGTATTTT. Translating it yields CASSQGLARTDTQYF.

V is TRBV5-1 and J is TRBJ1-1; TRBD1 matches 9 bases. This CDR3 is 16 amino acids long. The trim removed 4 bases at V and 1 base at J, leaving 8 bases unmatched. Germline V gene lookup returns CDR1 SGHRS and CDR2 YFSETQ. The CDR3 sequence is CASSPDSDRGNTEAFF. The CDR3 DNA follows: TGCGCCAGCAGCCCCGATTCGGACAGGGGGAACACTGAAGCTTTCTTT.

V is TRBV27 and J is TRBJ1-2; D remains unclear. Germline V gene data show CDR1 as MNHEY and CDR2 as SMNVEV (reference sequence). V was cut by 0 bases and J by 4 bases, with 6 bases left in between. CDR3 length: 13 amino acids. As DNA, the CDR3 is TGTGCCAGCAGTTTATCGTCCGGCTATGGCTACACCTTC. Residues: CASSLSSGYGYTF.

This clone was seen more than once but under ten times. The CDR3 is CASSLRRRTGELFF. CDR3 coding DNA: TGTGCCAGCAGCCTTCGGAGGAGAACCGGGGAGCTGTTTTTT. The chain links TRBV3-1 (or the pseudogene TRBV3-2) to TRBJ2-2; D perhaps matches TRBD2 (5 bases). Germline V gene lookup returns CDR1 LGHDT and CDR2 YNNKEL (reference sequence). Trimming took off 4 bases at V and 5 bases at J, with 11 bases between the two ends. The CDR3 totals 14 residues.

Written as DNA, the CDR3 is TGTGCCAGCAGCTTAAAGGGGGAGGGGACCCAGTACTTC. This encodes CASSLKGEGTQYF. The rearrangement links TRBV7-3 to TRBJ2-5; perhaps TRBD2 as D (7 bases). Trimming shortened V by 1 base and J by 7 bases, and 10 bases separated the two germline ends. The CDR3 is 13 amino acids. Germline V gives CDR1 SGHTA, CDR2 FQGTGA. The full variable domain, in which reference TRBV7-3 and TRBJ2-5 provide the parts outside the CDR3, is GAGVSQTPSNKVTEKGKYVELRCDPISGHTALYWYRQSLGQGPEFLIYFQGTGAADDSGLPNDRFFAVRPEGSVSTLKIQRTERGDSAVYLCASSLKGEGTQYFGPGTRLLVL.

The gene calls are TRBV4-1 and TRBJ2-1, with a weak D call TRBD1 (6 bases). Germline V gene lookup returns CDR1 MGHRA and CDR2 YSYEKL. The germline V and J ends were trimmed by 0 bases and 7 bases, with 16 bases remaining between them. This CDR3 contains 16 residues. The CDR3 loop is CASSQETLRGANEQFF. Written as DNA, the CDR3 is TGCGCCAGCAGCCAAGAAACCCTCAGGGGAGCGAATGAGCAGTTCTTC.

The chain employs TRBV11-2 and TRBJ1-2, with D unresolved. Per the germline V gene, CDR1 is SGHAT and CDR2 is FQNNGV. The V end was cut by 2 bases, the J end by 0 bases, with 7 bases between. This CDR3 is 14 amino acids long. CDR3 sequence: CASSLLGANYGYTF. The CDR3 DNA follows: TGTGCCAGCAGCTTACTGGGAGCTAACTATGGCTACACCTTC.

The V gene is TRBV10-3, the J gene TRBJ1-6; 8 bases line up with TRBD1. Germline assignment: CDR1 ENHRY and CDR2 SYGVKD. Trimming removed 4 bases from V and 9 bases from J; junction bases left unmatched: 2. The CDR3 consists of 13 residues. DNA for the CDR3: TGTGCCATCAGTGGACAGGGGATTTCACCCCTCCACTTT. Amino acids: CAISGQGISPLHF.

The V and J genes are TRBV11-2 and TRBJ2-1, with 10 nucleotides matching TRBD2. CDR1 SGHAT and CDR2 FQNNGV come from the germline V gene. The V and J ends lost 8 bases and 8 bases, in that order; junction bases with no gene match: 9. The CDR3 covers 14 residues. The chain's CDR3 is CASGTLAGVDEQFF. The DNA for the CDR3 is TGTGCCAGCGGGACTCTAGCGGGGGTGGATGAGCAGTTCTTC.

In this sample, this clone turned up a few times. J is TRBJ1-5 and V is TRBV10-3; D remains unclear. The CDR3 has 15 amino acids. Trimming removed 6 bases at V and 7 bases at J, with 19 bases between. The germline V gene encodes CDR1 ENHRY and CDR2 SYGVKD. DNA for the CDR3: TGTGCCATCAGCCCCGCCGGACTTTTGGGGCAGCCCCAGCATTTT. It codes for CAISPAGLLGQPQHF.